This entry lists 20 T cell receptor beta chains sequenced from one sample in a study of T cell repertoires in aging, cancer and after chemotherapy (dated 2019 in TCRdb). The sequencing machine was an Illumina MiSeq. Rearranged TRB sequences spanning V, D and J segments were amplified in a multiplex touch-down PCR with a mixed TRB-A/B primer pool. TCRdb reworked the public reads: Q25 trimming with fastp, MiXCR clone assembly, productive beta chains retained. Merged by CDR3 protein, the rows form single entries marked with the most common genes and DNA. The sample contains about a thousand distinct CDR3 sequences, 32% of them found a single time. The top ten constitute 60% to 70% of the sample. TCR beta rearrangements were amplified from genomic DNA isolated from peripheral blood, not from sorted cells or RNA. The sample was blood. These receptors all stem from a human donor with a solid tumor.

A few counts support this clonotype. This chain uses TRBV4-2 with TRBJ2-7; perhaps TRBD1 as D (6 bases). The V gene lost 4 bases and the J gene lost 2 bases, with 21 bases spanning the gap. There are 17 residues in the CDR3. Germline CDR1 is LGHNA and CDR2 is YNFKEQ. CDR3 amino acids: CASSPTAQGAFAYEQYF. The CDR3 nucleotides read TGTGCCAGCAGCCCAACAGCACAGGGAGCTTTTGCCTACGAGCAGTACTTC.

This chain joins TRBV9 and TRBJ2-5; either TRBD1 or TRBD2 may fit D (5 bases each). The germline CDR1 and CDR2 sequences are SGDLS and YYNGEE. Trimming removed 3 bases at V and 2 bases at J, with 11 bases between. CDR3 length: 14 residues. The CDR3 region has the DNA TGTGCCAGCAGCGCCAATTGGGGGCAAGAGACCCAGTACTTC. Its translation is CASSANWGQETQYF. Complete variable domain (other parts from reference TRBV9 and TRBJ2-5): DSGVTQTPKHLITATGQRVTLRCSPRSGDLSVYWYQQSLDQGLQFLIQYYNGEERAKGNILERFSAQQFPDLHSELNLSSLELGDSALYFCASSANWGQETQYFGPGTRLLVL.

CDR3 DNA: TGCAGTGCTAACATGGACAGGGCCTACGAGCAGTACTTC. This sequence encodes CSANMDRAYEQYF. The chain combines TRBV20-1 with TRBJ2-7; 8 bases match TRBD1. This CDR3 spans 13 amino acids. Germline V lookup: CDR1 DFQATT, CDR2 SNEGSKA (reference sequence). V trimming: 4 bases; J trimming: 2 bases; junction bases outside the gene matches: 4.

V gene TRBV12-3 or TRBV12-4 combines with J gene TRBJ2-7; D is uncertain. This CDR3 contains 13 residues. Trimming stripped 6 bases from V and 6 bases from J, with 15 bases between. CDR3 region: CASSPGPAGEQYF. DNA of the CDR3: TGTGCCAGCAGCCCCGGGCCCGCCGGCGAGCAGTACTTC.

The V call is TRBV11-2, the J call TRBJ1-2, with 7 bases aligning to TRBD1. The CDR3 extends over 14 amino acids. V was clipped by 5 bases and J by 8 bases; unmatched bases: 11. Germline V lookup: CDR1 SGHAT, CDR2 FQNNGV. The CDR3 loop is CASSLETTGKGYTF. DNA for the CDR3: TGTGCCAGCAGCCTCGAAACGACAGGGAAAGGCTACACCTTC.

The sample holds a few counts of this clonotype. CDR3 residues: CASSQGDSGNYGYTF. The CDR3 DNA follows: TGCGCCAGCAGCCAAGGAGACAGCGGCAACTATGGCTACACCTTC. The J gene is TRBJ1-2, the V gene TRBV4-1; the D gene is possibly TRBD1 (5 bases). CDR1 is MGHRA and CDR2 is YSYEKL in the germline V gene. The CDR3 has 15 amino acids. Between the trimmed V and J ends, which lost 1 base and 2 bases, there was a span of 11 bases.

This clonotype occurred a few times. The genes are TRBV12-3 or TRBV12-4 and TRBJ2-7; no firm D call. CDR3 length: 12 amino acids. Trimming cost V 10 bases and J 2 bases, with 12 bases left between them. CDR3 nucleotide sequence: TGTGCCACGGCGGTGAGTCCCTACGAGCAGTACTTC. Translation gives CATAVSPYEQYF.

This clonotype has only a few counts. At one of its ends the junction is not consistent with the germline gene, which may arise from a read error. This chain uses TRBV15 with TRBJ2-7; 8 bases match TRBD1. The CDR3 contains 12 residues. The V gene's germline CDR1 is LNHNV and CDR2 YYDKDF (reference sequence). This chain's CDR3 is CATSWSQGGLTF. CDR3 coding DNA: TGTGCCACCAGCTGGTCACAGGGGGGTCTTACTTTC.

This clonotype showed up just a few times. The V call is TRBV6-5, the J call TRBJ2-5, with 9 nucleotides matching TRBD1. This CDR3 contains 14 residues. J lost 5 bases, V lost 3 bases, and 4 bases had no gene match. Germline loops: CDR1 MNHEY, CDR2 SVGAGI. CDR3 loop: CASSYGQGRETQYF. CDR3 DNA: TGTGCCAGCAGTTATGGACAGGGGAGGGAGACCCAGTACTTC.

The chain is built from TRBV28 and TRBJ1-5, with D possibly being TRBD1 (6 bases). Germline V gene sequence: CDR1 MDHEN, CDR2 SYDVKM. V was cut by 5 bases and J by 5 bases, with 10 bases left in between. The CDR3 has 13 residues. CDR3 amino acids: CASSKTGHQPQHF. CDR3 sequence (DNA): TGTGCCAGCAGTAAAACAGGGCATCAGCCCCAGCATTTT. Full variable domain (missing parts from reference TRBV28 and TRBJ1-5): DVKVTQSSRYLVKRTGEKVFLECVQDMDHENMFWYRQDPGLGLRLIYFSYDVKMKEKGDIPEGYSVSREKKERFSLILESASTNQTSMYLCASSKTGHQPQHFGDGTRLSIL.

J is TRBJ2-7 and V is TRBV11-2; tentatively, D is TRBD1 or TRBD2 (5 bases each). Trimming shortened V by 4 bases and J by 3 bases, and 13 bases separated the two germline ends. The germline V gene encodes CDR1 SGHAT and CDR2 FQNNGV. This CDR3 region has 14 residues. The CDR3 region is CASSSGPLSYEQYF. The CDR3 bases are TGTGCCAGCAGCTCGGGACCGTTGAGCTACGAGCAGTACTTC.

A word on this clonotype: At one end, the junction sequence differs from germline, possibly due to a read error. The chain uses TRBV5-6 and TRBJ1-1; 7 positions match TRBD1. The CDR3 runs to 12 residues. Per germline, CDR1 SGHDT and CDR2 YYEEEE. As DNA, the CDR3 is TGCGCCAGCAGCTCCCAGGGGGAGAGGGCTTTCTTT. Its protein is CASSSQGERAFF.

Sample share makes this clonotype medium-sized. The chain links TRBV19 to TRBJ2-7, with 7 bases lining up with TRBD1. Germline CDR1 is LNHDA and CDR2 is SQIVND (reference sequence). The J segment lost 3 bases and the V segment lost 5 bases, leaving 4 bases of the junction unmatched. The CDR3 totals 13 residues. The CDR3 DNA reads TGTGCCAGTAGTTGGGACAGAGGCTACGAGCAGTACTTC. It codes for CASSWDRGYEQYF.

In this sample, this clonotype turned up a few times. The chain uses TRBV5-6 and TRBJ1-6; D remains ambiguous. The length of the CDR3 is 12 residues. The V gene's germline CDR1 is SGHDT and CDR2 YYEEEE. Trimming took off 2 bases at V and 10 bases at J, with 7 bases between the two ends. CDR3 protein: CASSLIGSPLHF. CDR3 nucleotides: TGTGCCAGCAGCTTAATAGGGTCACCCCTCCACTTT.

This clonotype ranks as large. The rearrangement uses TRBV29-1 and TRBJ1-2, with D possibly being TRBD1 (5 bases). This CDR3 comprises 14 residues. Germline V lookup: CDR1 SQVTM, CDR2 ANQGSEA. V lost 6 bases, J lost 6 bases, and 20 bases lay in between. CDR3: CSVNDRDGGDGYTF. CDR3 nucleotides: TGCAGCGTGAATGACCGGGACGGCGGTGATGGCTACACCTTC. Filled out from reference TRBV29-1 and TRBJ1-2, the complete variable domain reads SAVISQKPSRDICQRGTSLTIQCQVDSQVTMMFWYRQQPGQSLTLIATANQGSEATYESGFVIDKFPISRPNLTFSTLTVSNMSPEDSSIYLCSVNDRDGGDGYTFGSGTRLTVV.

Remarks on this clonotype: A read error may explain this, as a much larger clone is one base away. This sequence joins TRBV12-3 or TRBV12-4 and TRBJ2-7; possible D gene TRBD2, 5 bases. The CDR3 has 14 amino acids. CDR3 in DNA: TGTGCCAGCAGTTCTACGGTTGTAGACTACGAGCAGCACTTC. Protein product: CASSSTVVDYEQHF.

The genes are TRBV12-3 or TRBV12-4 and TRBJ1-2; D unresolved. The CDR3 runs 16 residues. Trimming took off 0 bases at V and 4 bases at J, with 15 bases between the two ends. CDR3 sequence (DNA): TGTGCCAGCAGTTTAGCGGCCGGGCAGGACGGCTATGGCTACACCTTC. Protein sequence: CASSLAAGQDGYGYTF.

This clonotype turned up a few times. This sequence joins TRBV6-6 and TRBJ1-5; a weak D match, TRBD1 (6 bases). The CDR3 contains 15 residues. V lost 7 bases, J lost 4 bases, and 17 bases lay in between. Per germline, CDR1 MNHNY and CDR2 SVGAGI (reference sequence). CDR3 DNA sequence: TGTGCCAGCACCCGACGGGGGGCGGCAAATCAGCCCCAGCATTTT. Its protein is CASTRRGAANQPQHF.

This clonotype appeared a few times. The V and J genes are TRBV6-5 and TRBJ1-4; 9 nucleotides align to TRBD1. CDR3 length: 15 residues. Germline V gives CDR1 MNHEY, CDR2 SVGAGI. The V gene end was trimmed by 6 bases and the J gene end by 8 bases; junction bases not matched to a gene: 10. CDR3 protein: CASRYRDREDEKLFF. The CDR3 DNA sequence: TGTGCCAGCAGGTACCGGGACAGGGAGGACGAAAAACTGTTTTTT.

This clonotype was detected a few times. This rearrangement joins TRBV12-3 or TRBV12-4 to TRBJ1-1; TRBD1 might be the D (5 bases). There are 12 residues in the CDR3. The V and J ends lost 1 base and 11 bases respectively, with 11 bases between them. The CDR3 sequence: CASSLGAGWAFF. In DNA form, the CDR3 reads TGTGCCAGCAGTTTAGGGGCAGGGTGGGCTTTCTTT.